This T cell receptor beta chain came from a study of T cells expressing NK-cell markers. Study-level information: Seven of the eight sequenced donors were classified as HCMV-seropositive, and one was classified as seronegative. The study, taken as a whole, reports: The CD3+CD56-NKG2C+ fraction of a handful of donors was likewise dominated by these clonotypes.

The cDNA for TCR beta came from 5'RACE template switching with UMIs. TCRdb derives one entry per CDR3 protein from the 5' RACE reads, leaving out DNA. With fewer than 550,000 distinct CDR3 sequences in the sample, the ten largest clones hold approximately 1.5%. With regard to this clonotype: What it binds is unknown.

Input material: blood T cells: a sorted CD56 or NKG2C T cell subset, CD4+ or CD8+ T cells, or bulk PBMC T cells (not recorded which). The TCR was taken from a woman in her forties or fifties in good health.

CDR3 protein: CSARRTDRYGYTF. This chain joins TRBV20-1 and TRBJ1-2. CDR3 length: 13 amino acids. Germline values: CDR1 DFQATT, CDR2 SNEGSKA (reference sequence).